This T cell receptor beta chain was identified in a study of T cells in Graves' hyperthyroidism and ophthalmopathy. V was pared by 5 bases and J by 3 bases, with 10 bases between. Germline CDR1 is MDHEN and CDR2 is SYDVKM. CDR3 length equals 13 residues. RNA transcripts served as the template for amplifying TCR beta CDR3 regions. Carried out on the TCR CDR3, a first-round RT-PCR used the HTBI primer set. Each CDR3 protein is one row after TCRdb ran MiXCR on the multiplex PCR reads. The sample yields about 300,000 distinct CDR3 sequences, around 20% seen once. Out of over 7.5 ml of fresh peripheral blood came the PBMCs. This clonotype was counted a few times.

Sequenced sample: blood. This chain connects TRBV28 to TRBJ1-2; possible D gene TRBD1, 6 bases. This sequence was found in a man aged 45-65 years with Graves' ophthalmopathy. CDR3 bases: TGTGCCAGCAGTGCTGGACAGCACTATGGCTACACCTTC. The encoded protein is CASSAGQHYGYTF.